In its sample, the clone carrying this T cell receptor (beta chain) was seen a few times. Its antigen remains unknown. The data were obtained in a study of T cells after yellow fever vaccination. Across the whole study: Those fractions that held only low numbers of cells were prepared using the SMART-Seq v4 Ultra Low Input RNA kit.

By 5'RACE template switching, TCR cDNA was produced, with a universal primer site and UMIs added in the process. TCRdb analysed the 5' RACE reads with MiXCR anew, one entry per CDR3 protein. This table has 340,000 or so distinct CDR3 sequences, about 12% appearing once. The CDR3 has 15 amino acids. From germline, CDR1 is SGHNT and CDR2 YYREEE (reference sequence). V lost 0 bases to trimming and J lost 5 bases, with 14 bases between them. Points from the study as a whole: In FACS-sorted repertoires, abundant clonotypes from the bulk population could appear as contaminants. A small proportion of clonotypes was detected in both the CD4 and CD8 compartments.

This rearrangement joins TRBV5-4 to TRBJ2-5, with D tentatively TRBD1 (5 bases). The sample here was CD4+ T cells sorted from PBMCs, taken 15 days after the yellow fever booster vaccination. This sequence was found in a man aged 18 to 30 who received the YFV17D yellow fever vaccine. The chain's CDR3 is CASSLGSGAGETQYF. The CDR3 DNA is TGTGCCAGCAGCTTGGGATCTGGGGCCGGGGAGACCCAGTACTTC.